The clone carrying this T cell receptor (beta chain) was detected only once. This specimen comes from a study of shared clonotypes between healthy human individuals. Repertoires were generated with immunoSEQ multiplex PCR, while TCRdb's copy carries only in-frame clones and drops some. This table holds about 120,000 clones, 68% found once. This receptor was obtained from a woman younger than 45 in good health. What was sequenced was memory CD8+ T cells sorted from blood. Noted subset: CD45RO+ cells pooled with CCR7-negative TemRA cells.

DNA of the CDR3: TGTGCCAGCAGTTTTAGACAGGGGCCTTTCTACGAGCAGTACTTC. It yields the protein CASSFRQGPFYEQYF. V and J are TRBV7-6 and TRBJ2-7; TRBD1 aligns across 8 bases. The junction had 10 bases not matched to a gene; V was cut back by 6 bases and J by 3 bases. CDR3 length: 15 residues. The germline CDR1 and CDR2 sequences are SGHVS and FNYEAQ.